Below are 25 T cell receptor beta chains sequenced from a single sample in a study of cytomegalovirus exposure and HLA in healthy donors. TCRdb keeps only in-frame clones here, not all; method: immunoSEQ multiplex PCR. The sample holds about 150,000 clones, roughly nine tenths seen once. Material for sequencing was PBMCs. Receptors were obtained from a man between 18 and 35 years old in good health and CMV-seronegative.

The chain employs TRBV6-5 and TRBJ2-1; 9 positions match TRBD2. With V trimmed by 6 bases and J by 2 bases, 5 bases remained unmatched. The CDR3 contains 15 residues. From germline, CDR1 is MNHEY and CDR2 SVGAGI. The DNA of the CDR3 is TGTGCCAGCAGAAGGCGGGGGGGCCCCTACAATGAGCAGTTCTTC. This encodes CASRRRGGPYNEQFF.

As DNA, the CDR3 is TGTGCCAGCAGCTACCGACAGGGGAACACCGGGGAGCTGTTTTTT. It encodes CASSYRQGNTGELFF. The chain uses TRBV7-3 and TRBJ2-2; TRBD1 agrees at 7 bases. CDR3 length equals 15 residues. Trimming removed 4 bases from V and 1 base from J; junction bases left unmatched: 3. Germline assignment: CDR1 SGHTA and CDR2 FQGTGA.

The chain joins TRBV18 to TRBJ1-2; 8 nucleotides line up with TRBD1. Trimming took 3 bases from V and 4 from J; bases not matched to a gene: 1. Germline lookup yields CDR1 KGHSH and CDR2 LQKENI. The CDR3 runs 13 residues. CDR3 sequence: CASSPGQVYGYTF. DNA of the CDR3: TGTGCCAGCTCACCGGGACAGGTCTATGGCTACACCTTC.

This chain links TRBV19 with TRBJ2-1, with D possibly TRBD2 on 5 matching bases. V lost 3 bases and J 7 bases, leaving 22 bases between the germline ends. CDR1 and CDR2 (germline): LNHDA, SQIVND (reference sequence). The length of the CDR3 is 17 residues. DNA of the CDR3: TGTGCCAGTAGTATTCGGGGTTCGTGGGAATATCTAAATGAGCAGTTCTTC. Encoded protein: CASSIRGSWEYLNEQFF.

V usage is TRBV27 and J usage is TRBJ1-2; D possibly corresponds to TRBD1 (5 bases). Trimming stripped 5 bases from V and 5 bases from J, with 15 bases between. Germline V CDR1 and CDR2: MNHEY, SMNVEV (reference sequence). The CDR3 covers 14 residues. This CDR3 is CASSPTRRVYGYTF. CDR3 nucleotide sequence: TGTGCCAGCAGTCCCACCCGCAGGGTTTATGGCTACACCTTC.

V usage is TRBV7-8 and J usage is TRBJ2-3; 12 nucleotides match TRBD2. V lost 4 bases to trimming and J lost 6 bases; unmatched junction nucleotides: 8. Germline CDR1 reads SGHVS; CDR2 reads FQNEAQ. The CDR3 has 16 amino acids. The CDR3 nucleotides are TGTGCCAGCAGCTCCGCTAGCGGGAGGGCCCCCGATACGCAGTATTTT. Translated, it gives CASSSASGRAPDTQYF.

The V and J genes are TRBV7-2 and TRBJ2-7; 7 bases are shared with TRBD2. Germline V lookup: CDR1 SGHTA, CDR2 FQGNSA. Trimming at V came to 1 base and at J to 3 bases, leaving 3 bases not matched to a gene. The CDR3 has 14 residues. This CDR3 is CASSLGSGLYEQYF. The CDR3 DNA is TGTGCCAGCAGCTTAGGTAGCGGGCTCTACGAGCAGTACTTC.

The V and J genes are TRBV4-1 and TRBJ2-1; 7 bases align to TRBD1. The germline V gene has CDR1 MGHRA and CDR2 YSYEKL. The CDR3 is made up of 17 amino acids. With V trimmed by 7 bases and J by 0 bases, 12 bases remained unmatched. The CDR3 DNA sequence: TGCGCCAGCACCTTTGGACAGGTTGGGAGCTCCTACAATGAGCAGTTCTTC. Translation gives CASTFGQVGSSYNEQFF.

The J gene is TRBJ1-1, the V gene TRBV5-1; D might be TRBD1 (5 bases). Germline V gene sequence: CDR1 SGHRS, CDR2 YFSETQ. V gave up 2 bases and J gave up 0 bases, with 14 bases separating them. There are 16 residues in the CDR3. The CDR3 loop reads CASSFMAGHLNTEAFF. Written as DNA, the CDR3 is TGCGCCAGCAGCTTCATGGCCGGACACTTGAACACTGAAGCTTTCTTT.

The chain has TRBV5-4 and TRBJ2-2; 12 positions match TRBD2. The germline V gene has CDR1 SGHNT and CDR2 YYREEE (reference sequence). V gave up 4 bases and J gave up 4 bases; unmatched junction bases: 8. This CDR3 contains 17 residues. Here the CDR3 DNA reads TGTGCCAGCAGCCAGGACGCTAGCGGGGGGGTCACCGGGGAGCTGTTTTTT. Translating it yields CASSQDASGGVTGELFF.

This chain links TRBV6-5 with TRBJ1-1, with 7 positions matching TRBD1. V dropped 11 bases and J dropped 9; count of bases not matched to a gene: 12. The length of the CDR3 is 12 residues. Germline CDR1 and CDR2: MNHEY and SVGAGI. The CDR3 DNA is TGTGCCGCGCGGGACAGCGTATTTCAAGCTTTCTTT. This gives the protein CAARDSVFQAFF.

This chain links TRBV6-6 with TRBJ1-1; D might be TRBD1 (5 bases). This CDR3 contains 15 residues. The germline V gene has CDR1 MNHNY and CDR2 SVGAGI (reference sequence). V dropped 4 bases and J dropped 0 bases, with 12 bases sitting between them. The CDR3 region is CASSSHSQVNTEAFF. Here the CDR3 DNA reads TGTGCCAGCAGTTCCCACTCACAGGTGAACACTGAAGCTTTCTTT.

This chain links TRBV5-1 with TRBJ1-5, with D possibly TRBD1 on 6 matching bases. V shed 0 bases and J shed 8 bases, with 12 bases lying between them. Germline loops: CDR1 SGHRS, CDR2 YFSETQ. The CDR3 has 14 residues. CDR3 residues: CASSLGGGSEPQHF. In DNA form, the CDR3 reads TGCGCCAGCAGCTTGGGAGGGGGTAGTGAGCCCCAGCATTTT.

This sequence joins TRBV29-1 and TRBJ2-2; 7 bases align to TRBD2. V dropped 6 bases and J dropped 3; count of bases not matched to a gene: 7. Germline values: CDR1 SQVTM, CDR2 ANQGSEA. The CDR3 sequence is 14 residues long. CDR3 nucleotide sequence: TGCAGCGTCCGTCGGGGGGAGGACACCGGGGAGCTGTTTTTT. This sequence encodes CSVRRGEDTGELFF.

The rearrangement uses TRBV27 and TRBJ1-1; 10 nucleotides align to TRBD1. The ends lost 6 bases at V and 9 bases at J; junction bases unmatched: 4. CDR3 length: 12 amino acids. Looked up from germline, CDR1 is MNHEY and CDR2 is SMNVEV (reference sequence). CDR3 nucleotide sequence: TGTGCCAGCAGATCGACAGGGGGCAAAGCTTTCTTT. Encoded protein: CASRSTGGKAFF.

The CDR3 DNA reads TGTGCCAGTAGCCCATCCACGGGGATCTACAATGAGCAGTTCTTC. Encoded protein: CASSPSTGIYNEQFF. The chain joins TRBV19 to TRBJ2-1, with a possible D match to TRBD2 (5 bases). This CDR3 has 15 residues. Trimming stripped 6 bases from V and 3 bases from J, with 15 bases between. Per the germline V gene, CDR1 is LNHDA and CDR2 is SQIVND (reference sequence).

The rearrangement joins TRBV6-1 to TRBJ2-5, with D possibly matching TRBD1 (6 bases). V was trimmed by 4 bases and J by 5 bases, leaving 23 bases between them. Germline CDR1 and CDR2: MNHNS and SASEGT. The CDR3 loop spans 17 amino acids. In nucleotides, the CDR3 is TGTGCCAGCAGTGCCTTTCCCGGGCAGGGGAGCGGCGAGACCCAGTACTTC. This codes for CASSAFPGQGSGETQYF.

To note about this clone: Other DNA sequences in this sample translate to the same CDR3. J is TRBJ1-3 and V is TRBV11-3, with 8 positions matching TRBD1. Looked up from germline, CDR1 is SGHNT and CDR2 is YENEEA. The ends lost 5 bases at V and 2 bases at J; junction bases unmatched: 5. This CDR3 has 15 residues. CDR3 residues: CASSPGQGPGNTIYF. CDR3 nucleotide sequence: TGTGCCAGCAGCCCTGGACAGGGCCCTGGAAACACCATATATTTT.

This chain uses TRBV9 with TRBJ1-1, with 8 bases identical to TRBD1. The CDR3 covers 16 residues. Germline CDR1 is SGDLS and CDR2 is YYNGEE. V lost 0 bases and J lost 3; bases outside the gene matches: 7. This chain's CDR3 is CASSVDYRGSDTEAFF. The CDR3 nucleotides read TGTGCCAGCAGCGTAGACTACAGGGGGTCAGACACTGAAGCTTTCTTT.

A single count supports this clone. This chain joins TRBV7-8 and TRBJ2-5, with 8 bases aligning to TRBD1. The junction had 4 bases not matched to a gene; V was cut back by 2 bases and J by 2 bases. This CDR3 contains 15 residues. CDR1 SGHVS and CDR2 FQNEAQ come from the germline V gene. CDR3 sequence (DNA): TGTGCCAGCAGCTTACTGCGGGACAGGCAAGAGACCCAGTACTTC. It specifies CASSLLRDRQETQYF.

The chain employs TRBV5-6 and TRBJ1-1; 9 nucleotides match TRBD1. This CDR3 is 13 amino acids long. V trimming: 4 bases; J trimming: 5 bases; junction bases outside the gene matches: 3. CDR1 SGHDT and CDR2 YYEEEE come from the germline V gene. The CDR3 sequence: CASSTGGSTEAFF. For the CDR3, the DNA is TGTGCCAGCAGCACAGGGGGCTCGACTGAAGCTTTCTTT. The full variable domain, completed using reference TRBV5-6 and TRBJ1-1, is DAGVTQSPTHLIKTRGQQVTLRCSPKSGHDTVSWYQQALGQGPQFIFQYYEEEERQRGNFPDRFSGHQFPNYSSELNVNALLLGDSALYLCASSTGGSTEAFFGQGTRLTVV.

The gene calls are TRBV11-3 and TRBJ2-1, with 8 bases lining up with TRBD2. Germline trimming cut 0 bases from V and 0 bases from J; bases unmatched to any gene: 7. The CDR3 totals 18 residues. Germline V gene lookup returns CDR1 SGHNT and CDR2 YENEEA. The CDR3 DNA reads as TGTGCCAGCAGCTTAGACCATAGCGGGACAAGCTCCTACAATGAGCAGTTCTTC. Its translation: CASSLDHSGTSSYNEQFF.

The chain links TRBV7-7 to TRBJ2-3, with D possibly being TRBD2 (6 bases). Germline V gene lookup returns CDR1 SSHAT and CDR2 FNYEAQ (reference sequence). This CDR3 is built from 14 residues. Trimming pared 5 bases from V and 6 bases from J, leaving 15 bases between. CDR3 region: CASSPSAVYDTQYF. CDR3 nucleotide sequence: TGTGCCAGCAGCCCTAGCGCCGTGTACGATACGCAGTATTTT.

The genes are TRBV11-2 and TRBJ1-2; TRBD1 aligns across 7 bases. Germline values: CDR1 SGHAT, CDR2 FQNNGV. Losses at the gene ends were 5 bases for V and 3 bases for J; bases not matched to a gene: 3. The length of the CDR3 is 13 residues. The CDR3 here is CASSPQGDYGYTF. CDR3 nucleotide sequence: TGTGCCAGCAGCCCGCAGGGGGACTATGGCTACACCTTC.

V and J are TRBV5-4 and TRBJ2-1; 9 bases align to TRBD1. The ends lost 4 bases at V and 7 bases at J; junction bases unmatched: 9. The CDR3 is 15 amino acids. Germline CDR1 SGHNT, CDR2 YYREEE (reference sequence). In nucleotides, the CDR3 is TGTGCCAGCAGCCCCCGGACAGGGGAGGCGAATGAGCAGTTCTTC. As protein: CASSPRTGEANEQFF. Using reference TRBV5-4 and TRBJ2-1 for the parts outside the CDR3, the full variable domain is ETGVTQSPTHLIKTRGQQVTLRCSSQSGHNTVSWYQQALGQGPQFIFQYYREEENGRGNFPPRFSGLQFPNYSSELNVNALELDDSALYLCASSPRTGEANEQFFGPGTRLTVL.